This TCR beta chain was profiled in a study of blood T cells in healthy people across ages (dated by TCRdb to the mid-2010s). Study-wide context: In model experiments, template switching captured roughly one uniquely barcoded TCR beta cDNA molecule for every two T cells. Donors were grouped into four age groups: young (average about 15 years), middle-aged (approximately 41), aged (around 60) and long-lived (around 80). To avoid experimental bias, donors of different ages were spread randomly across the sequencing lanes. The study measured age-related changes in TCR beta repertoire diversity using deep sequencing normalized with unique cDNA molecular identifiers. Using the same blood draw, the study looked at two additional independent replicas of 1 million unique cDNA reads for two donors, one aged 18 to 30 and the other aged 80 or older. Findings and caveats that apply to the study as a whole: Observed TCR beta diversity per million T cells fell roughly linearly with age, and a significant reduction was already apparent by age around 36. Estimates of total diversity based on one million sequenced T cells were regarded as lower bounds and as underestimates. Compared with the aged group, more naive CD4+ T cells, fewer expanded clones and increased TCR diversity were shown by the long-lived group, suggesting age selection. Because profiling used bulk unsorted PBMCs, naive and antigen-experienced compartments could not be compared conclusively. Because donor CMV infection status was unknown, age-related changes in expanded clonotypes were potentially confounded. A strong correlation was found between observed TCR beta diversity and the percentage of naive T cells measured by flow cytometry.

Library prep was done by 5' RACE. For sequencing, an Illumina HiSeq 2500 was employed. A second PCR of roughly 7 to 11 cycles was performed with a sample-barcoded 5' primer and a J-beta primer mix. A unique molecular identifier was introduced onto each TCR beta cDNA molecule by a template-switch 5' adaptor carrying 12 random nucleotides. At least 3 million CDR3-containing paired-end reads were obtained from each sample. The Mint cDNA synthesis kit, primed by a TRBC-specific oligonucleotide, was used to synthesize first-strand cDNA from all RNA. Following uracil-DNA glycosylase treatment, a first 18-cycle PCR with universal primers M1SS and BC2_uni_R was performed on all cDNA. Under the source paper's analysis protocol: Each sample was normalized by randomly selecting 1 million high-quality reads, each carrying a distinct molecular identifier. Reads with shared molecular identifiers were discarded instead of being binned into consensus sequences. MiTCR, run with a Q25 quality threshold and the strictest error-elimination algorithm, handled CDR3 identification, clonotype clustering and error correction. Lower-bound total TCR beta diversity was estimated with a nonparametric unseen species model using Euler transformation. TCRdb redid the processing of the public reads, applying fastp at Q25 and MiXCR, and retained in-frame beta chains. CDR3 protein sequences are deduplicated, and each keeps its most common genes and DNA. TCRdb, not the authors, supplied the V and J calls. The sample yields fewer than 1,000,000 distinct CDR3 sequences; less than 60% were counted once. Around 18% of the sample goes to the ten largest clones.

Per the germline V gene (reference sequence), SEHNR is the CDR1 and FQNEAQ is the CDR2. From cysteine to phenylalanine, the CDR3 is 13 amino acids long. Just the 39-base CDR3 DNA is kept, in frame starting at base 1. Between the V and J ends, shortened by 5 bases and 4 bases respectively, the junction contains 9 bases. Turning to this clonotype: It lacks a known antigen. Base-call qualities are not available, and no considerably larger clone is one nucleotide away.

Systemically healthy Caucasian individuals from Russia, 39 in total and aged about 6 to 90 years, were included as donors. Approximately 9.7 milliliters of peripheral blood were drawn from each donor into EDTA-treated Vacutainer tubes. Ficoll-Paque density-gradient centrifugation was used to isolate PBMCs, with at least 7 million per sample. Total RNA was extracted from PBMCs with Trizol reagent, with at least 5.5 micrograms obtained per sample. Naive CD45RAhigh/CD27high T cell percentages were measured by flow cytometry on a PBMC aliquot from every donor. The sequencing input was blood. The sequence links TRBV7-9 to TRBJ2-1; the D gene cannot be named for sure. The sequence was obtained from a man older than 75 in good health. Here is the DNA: TGTGCCAGCAGCCTAAAACAGTACAATGAGCAGTTCTTC. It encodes CASSLKQYNEQFF. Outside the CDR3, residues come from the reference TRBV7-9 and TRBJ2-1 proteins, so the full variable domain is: DTGVSQNPRHKITKRGQNVTFRCDPISEHNRLYWYRQTLGQGPEFLTYFQNEAQLEKSRLLSDRFSAERPKGSFSTLEIQRTEQGDSAMYLCASSLKQYNEQFFGPGTRLTVL.